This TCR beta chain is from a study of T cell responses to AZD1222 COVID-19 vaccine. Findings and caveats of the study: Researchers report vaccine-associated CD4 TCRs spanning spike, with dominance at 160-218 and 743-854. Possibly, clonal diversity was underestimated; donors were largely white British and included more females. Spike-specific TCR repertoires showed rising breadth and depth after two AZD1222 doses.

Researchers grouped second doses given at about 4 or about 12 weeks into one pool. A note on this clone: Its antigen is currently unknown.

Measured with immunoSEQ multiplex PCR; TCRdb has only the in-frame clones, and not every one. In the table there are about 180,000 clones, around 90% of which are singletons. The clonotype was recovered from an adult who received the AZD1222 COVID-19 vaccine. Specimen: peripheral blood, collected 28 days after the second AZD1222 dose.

The CDR3 sequence is CASSLFGQAVGYTF. CDR3 bases: TGTGCCAGCAGCTTATTTGGACAGGCAGTTGGCTACACCTTC. The chain joins TRBV7-2 to TRBJ1-2, with 7 bases that match TRBD1. Trimming removed 2 bases from V and 7 bases from J; junction bases left unmatched: 7. This CDR3 region has 14 residues. Germline V gene sequence: CDR1 SGHTA, CDR2 FQGNSA. The full variable domain, in which reference TRBV7-2 and TRBJ1-2 provide the parts outside the CDR3, is GAGVSQSPSNKVTEKGKDVELRCDPISGHTALYWYRQSLGQGLEFLIYFQGNSAPDKSGLPSDRFSAERTGGSVSTLTIQRTQQEDSAVYLCASSLFGQAVGYTFGSGTRLTVV.